This entry lists 7 T cell receptor beta chains sequenced from one sample in a study of blood T cell repertoires in COVID-19 (dated by TCRdb to 2018 to 2021). Library prep was done by the immunoSEQ multiplex PCR assay. This immuneACCESS table, as held by TCRdb, lists in-frame sequences with V and J called but not all clones. Of the missing ones, under half trace to an unresolved V gene in checked studies; the others have no known cause. Here the sample has some 270,000 clones; roughly 84% occur a single time. The ten top clones hold 0.7% to 1% of the sample. The sample taken for sequencing was peripheral blood. Source of these receptors: a human donor with COVID-19, enrolled during active disease. The donor label of this sample is uncertain.

CDR3 amino acids: CASSHTPGQEVTEAFF. CDR3 DNA sequence: TGTGCCAGCAGCCATACACCGGGACAGGAGGTCACTGAAGCTTTCTTT. The rearrangement joins TRBV4-2 to TRBJ1-1, with 8 bases lining up with TRBD1. V was pared by 3 bases and J by 4 bases, with 10 bases of the junction left unmatched. This CDR3 has 16 amino acids. Germline CDR1 and CDR2: LGHNA and YNFKEQ.

This clone was seen a single time. The gene calls are TRBV9 and TRBJ2-2; D remains ambiguous. CDR1 and CDR2 (germline): SGDLS, YYNGEE. The CDR3 consists of 14 residues. Trimming removed 0 bases at V and 3 bases at J, with 6 bases between. The CDR3 is CASSVGPDTGELFF. The CDR3 bases are TGTGCCAGCAGCGTAGGGCCAGACACCGGGGAGCTGTTTTTT.

The chain couples TRBV4-3 to TRBJ2-1; 9 bases fit TRBD2. Per the germline V gene, CDR1 is LGHNA and CDR2 is YSLEER. The CDR3 loop spans 17 amino acids. J was trimmed by 9 bases and V by 1 base; bases with no gene match: 13. The CDR3 protein is CASSQAWLAGRHSEQFF. The CDR3 DNA sequence: TGCGCCAGCAGCCAAGCGTGGCTAGCGGGAAGACATAGTGAGCAGTTCTTC.

This chain uses TRBV7-6 with TRBJ2-3; possibly TRBD2 for D (5 bases). Trimming pared 5 bases from V and 1 base from J, leaving 19 bases between. Germline V lookup: CDR1 SGHVS, CDR2 FNYEAQ. This CDR3 region has 17 residues. CDR3 residues: CASSPSATTRGTDTQYF. DNA for the CDR3: TGTGCCAGCAGCCCTTCGGCGACAACGAGGGGCACAGATACGCAGTATTTT.

V and J are TRBV5-1 and TRBJ2-2; 7 bases are a match to TRBD2. Losses at the gene ends were 1 base for V and 0 bases for J; bases not matched to a gene: 3. Germline loops: CDR1 SGHRS, CDR2 YFSETQ. The CDR3 has 16 amino acids. As DNA, the CDR3 is TGCGCCAGCAGCTTGAGCGGGGCGGCGAACACCGGGGAGCTGTTTTTT. This sequence encodes CASSLSGAANTGELFF. Based on the CDR3 plus reference TRBV5-1 and TRBJ2-2, the full variable domain is KAGVTQTPRYLIKTRGQQVTLSCSPISGHRSVSWYQQTPGQGLQFLFEYFSETQRNKGNFPGRFSGRQFSNSRSEMNVSTLELGDSALYLCASSLSGAANTGELFFGEGSRLTVL.

This chain uses TRBV6-5 with TRBJ1-1; no clear D gene. Per the germline V gene, CDR1 is MNHEY and CDR2 is SVGAGI. Trimming took off 8 bases at V and 1 base at J, with 5 bases between the two ends. The CDR3 has 11 amino acids. CDR3 DNA sequence: TGTGCCAGCGGAGGGAACACTGAAGCTTTCTTT. Its translation is CASGGNTEAFF.

The sample holds one count of this clone. The rearrangement uses TRBV6-1 and TRBJ1-5, with 7 bases that match TRBD1. Germline-derived CDR1 and CDR2 are MNHNS and SASEGT. The trim removed 1 base at V and 2 bases at J, leaving 5 bases unmatched. The length of the CDR3 is 16 residues. Here the CDR3 reads CASSEGRQGGNQPQHF. Here the CDR3 DNA reads TGTGCCAGCAGTGAAGGGAGGCAGGGGGGCAATCAGCCCCAGCATTTT.